These 24 T cell receptor beta chains were sequenced from one sample in a study of regulatory T cells in long-lasting Graves disease (dated by TCRdb to about 2021). The protocol used for the library was multiplex PCR. The data were produced on an Illumina HiSeq 4000. To build TCR beta libraries, CDR3 regions were amplified by Arm-PCR using iRepertoire HTBI primers. In TCRdb, the public reads were trimmed at Q25 with fastp and aligned with MiXCR, with productive beta chains retained. A single entry per CDR3 protein holds the most common genes and DNA from its merged rows. The sample includes around 460,000 distinct CDR3 sequences, with roughly 21% observed a single time. Jointly, the top ten make up approximately 6.4% of the sample. The time point label, read with the paper, signifies: persistent/refractory GD, antithyroid drugs over 5 years with positive TRAb. RNA was extracted from PBMCs in TRIzol for both TCR sequencing and RNA sequencing.

The sequencing here drew on peripheral blood mononuclear cells (PBMCs), taken when the disease was refractory, from a patient treated with antithyroid drugs. Receptors were obtained from a female donor with Graves disease.

This clonotype has only a few counts. CDR3 amino acids: CASSIRVGSYEQYF. Written as DNA, the CDR3 is TGTGCCAGCAGCATCCGGGTGGGCTCCTACGAGCAGTACTTC. This sequence joins TRBV7-9 and TRBJ2-7, with D uncertain. CDR3 size: 14 residues. Trimming pared 5 bases from V and 0 bases from J, leaving 11 bases between. Germline CDR1 reads SEHNR; CDR2 reads FQNEAQ (reference sequence). The variable domain in full, with the rest retrieved from reference TRBV7-9 and TRBJ2-7, is DTGVSQNPRHKITKRGQNVTFRCDPISEHNRLYWYRQTLGQGPEFLTYFQNEAQLEKSRLLSDRFSAERPKGSFSTLEIQRTEQGDSAMYLCASSIRVGSYEQYFGPGTRLTVT.

This clonotype came up many times. V and J are TRBV24-1 and TRBJ2-7, with D unclear. Trimming removed 3 bases at V and 6 bases at J, with 11 bases between. Per the germline V gene, CDR1 is KGHDR and CDR2 is SFDVKD. The CDR3 has 13 amino acids. Here the CDR3 reads CATSDKGSIEQYF. The CDR3 coding sequence is TGTGCCACCAGTGATAAAGGGTCTATCGAGCAGTACTTC.

DNA for the CDR3: TGTGCCAGCAGTGTGGCGCGGGACGGCACAGATACGCAGTATTTT. This translates into CASSVARDGTDTQYF. The chain links TRBV2 to TRBJ2-3, with D maybe TRBD2 (6 bases). Trimming cost V 4 bases and J 1 base, with 12 bases left between them. Germline CDR1 SNHLY, CDR2 FYNNEI. The CDR3 length is 15 residues.

The chain combines TRBV3-1 with TRBJ2-7; D gene ambiguous. The V gene lost 4 bases and the J gene lost 5 bases, with 6 bases spanning the gap. From germline, CDR1 is LGHDT and CDR2 YNNKEL (reference sequence). The CDR3 sequence is 11 residues long. CDR3 sequence reads: CASSRAHEQYF. The CDR3 DNA is TGTGCCAGCAGCCGAGCCCACGAGCAGTACTTC.

In its sample, this clonotype was seen a few times. CDR3 region: CASSSSEGSYEQYF. CDR3 in DNA: TGTGCCAGCAGCTCATCAGAGGGCTCCTACGAGCAGTACTTC. The J gene is TRBJ2-7, the V gene TRBV7-9, with TRBD2 as a possible D gene (5 bases). Germline V gives CDR1 SEHNR, CDR2 FQNEAQ (reference sequence). The V gene lost 4 bases and the J gene lost 0 bases, with 10 bases spanning the gap. There are 14 residues in the CDR3.

This clonotype was detected only a few times. The chain joins TRBV6-2 or TRBV6-3 to TRBJ1-6; 9 nucleotides match TRBD1. V gave up 6 bases and J gave up 7 bases; unmatched junction bases: 10. The CDR3 has 16 amino acids. From germline, CDR1 is MNHEY and CDR2 SVGEGT. DNA for the CDR3: TGTGCCAGCAGCCGCCGGACAGGGGCGGGAAATTCACCCCTCCACTTT. Protein sequence: CASSRRTGAGNSPLHF.

At least ten counts were recorded for this clonotype. The CDR3 coding sequence is TGTGCCAGCTCTGCGGGAGGGGACCACGAGCAGTACTTC. Residues: CASSAGGDHEQYF. The J gene is TRBJ2-7, the V gene TRBV28; 9 nucleotides agree with TRBD2. There are 13 residues in the CDR3. V shed 8 bases and J 5 bases; nucleotides not matched to a gene: 7. CDR1 is MDHEN, CDR2 SYDVKM, per germline.

Worth noting for this clonotype: A read error is possible here, since a much larger clone lies one base away. This chain connects TRBV15 to TRBJ1-2; D gene uncertain. This CDR3 region has 17 residues. Trimming pared 2 bases from V and 12 bases from J, leaving 28 bases between. The germline gives CDR1 LNHNV, CDR2 YYDKDF (reference sequence). Here the CDR3 reads CATSRLNPEDEPSGHTF. The DNA of the CDR3 is TGTGCCACCAGCAGACTAAACCCTGAGGACGAACCGTCGGGCCACACCTTC.

This clonotype was observed a few times. The chain combines TRBV13 with TRBJ2-2; TRBD2 is a possible D gene (5 bases). Germline loops: CDR1 PRHDT, CDR2 FYEKMQ (reference sequence). Between the trimmed V and J ends, which lost 5 bases and 3 bases, there was a span of 16 bases. CDR3 length equals 16 residues. CDR3 nucleotides: TGTGCCAGCAGCCCGCCGCCGGGAACGGACACCGGGGAGCTGTTTTTT. Translated, it gives CASSPPPGTDTGELFF.

This clonotype was seen repeatedly, ten times or more. The CDR3 DNA reads TGCGCCAGCAGCCTAACGACTAGCGTCGTGGAGACCCAGTACTTC. Protein product: CASSLTTSVVETQYF. The chain has TRBV5-1 and TRBJ2-5, with TRBD2 matching 8 bases. CDR3 length: 15 residues. Per the germline V gene, CDR1 is SGHRS and CDR2 is YFSETQ. The V and J ends lost 4 bases and 5 bases, in that order; junction bases with no gene match: 10.

This clonotype came up a few times. The chain recombines TRBV7-2 with TRBJ1-2; tentative D call: TRBD1 (5 bases). The CDR3 covers 19 residues. Trimming took 5 bases from V and 1 from J, leaving 26 bases between them. Germline V CDR1 and CDR2: SGHTA, FQGNSA. CDR3 in amino acids: CASSGTVPLFARHNYGYTF. CDR3 bases: TGTGCCAGCAGCGGGACGGTCCCGCTCTTCGCCCGTCATAACTATGGCTACACCTTC.

The rearrangement joins TRBV29-1 to TRBJ2-7; possibly TRBD1 for D (5 bases). The CDR3 is 13 amino acids. The germline V gene encodes CDR1 SQVTM and CDR2 ANQGSEA. V gave up 7 bases and J gave up 0 bases, with 13 bases separating them. CDR3 bases: TGCAGCGCTTTGACAGTCTTCTCCTACGAGCAGTACTTC. Translating it yields CSALTVFSYEQYF.

The sample holds many counts of this clonotype. The chain joins TRBV28 to TRBJ1-2; D not certain. The germline gives CDR1 MDHEN, CDR2 SYDVKM. This CDR3 has 13 amino acids. Trimming shortened V by 6 bases and J by 2 bases, and 10 bases separated the two germline ends. This CDR3 reads CASRATANYGYTF. In DNA, the CDR3 is TGTGCCAGCAGGGCCACTGCCAACTATGGCTACACCTTC.

This clonotype was seen repeatedly, ten times or more. V gene TRBV2 combines with J gene TRBJ1-6; D unresolved. Trimming pared 3 bases from V and 5 bases from J, leaving 11 bases between. CDR3 size: 15 residues. Per the germline V gene, CDR1 is SNHLY and CDR2 is FYNNEI. This CDR3 is CASSDRTGNNSPLHF. In nucleotides, the CDR3 is TGTGCCAGCAGTGATCGTACGGGGAATAATTCACCCCTCCACTTT. Combining the CDR3 with reference TRBV2 and TRBJ1-6 gives the whole variable domain EPEVTQTPSHQVTQMGQEVILRCVPISNHLYFYWYRQILGQKVEFLVSFYNNEISEKSEIFDDQFSVERPDGSNFTLKIRSTKLEDSAMYFCASSDRTGNNSPLHFGNGTRLTVT.

This clonotype was observed a handful of times. The CDR3 spells CSARDAGTPTYEQYF. The CDR3 DNA reads TGCAGTGCTAGAGATGCAGGGACTCCCACCTACGAGCAGTACTTC. V gene TRBV20-1 combines with J gene TRBJ2-7, with D perhaps matching TRBD2 (6 bases). The germline V and J ends were trimmed by 0 bases and 2 bases, with 14 bases remaining between them. The CDR3 is 15 residues long. The germline gives CDR1 DFQATT, CDR2 SNEGSKA (reference sequence).

This clonotype was seen ten or more times. This chain links TRBV28 with TRBJ2-7, with 8 bases fitting TRBD1. Germline V gene lookup returns CDR1 MDHEN and CDR2 SYDVKM. J lost 2 bases, V lost 5 bases, and 5 bases had no gene match. This CDR3 contains 14 residues. The CDR3 spells CASSPPDRAYEQYF. The CDR3 DNA is TGTGCCAGCAGTCCCCCGGACAGGGCCTACGAGCAGTACTTC.

As to this clonotype: A much larger clone is a single base away; this may be a read error. The chain's CDR3 is CASSYYSQGSSNTEAFF. CDR3 DNA: TGTGCCAGCAGTTACTATTCCCAGGGGTCCTCAAACACTGAAGCTTTCTTT. The V and J genes are TRBV27 and TRBJ1-1; a possible D gene is TRBD1 (6 bases). Trimming cost V 4 bases and J 2 bases, with 20 bases left between them. The CDR3 is 17 residues long. In germline, CDR1 is MNHEY, CDR2 SMNVEV (reference sequence).

There are many counts of this clonotype. The chain has TRBV6-1 and TRBJ1-1; D gene ambiguous. Per the germline V gene, CDR1 is MNHNS and CDR2 is SASEGT. This CDR3 region has 14 residues. V was cut by 6 bases and J by 5 bases, with 16 bases left in between. CDR3 protein: CASSLDPFGTEAFF. The CDR3 bases are TGTGCCAGCAGCTTGGACCCTTTTGGGACTGAAGCTTTCTTT.

This clonotype was detected a few times. J is TRBJ1-2 and V is TRBV7-9; TRBD1 is a possible D gene (5 bases). Trimming took off 6 bases at V and 6 bases at J, with 14 bases between the two ends. This CDR3 has 13 amino acids. Germline CDR1 is SEHNR and CDR2 is FQNEAQ (reference sequence). Here the CDR3 DNA reads TGTGCCAGCAGTAAAGAGAGGGACCATGGCTACACCTTC. Its translation: CASSKERDHGYTF.

V is TRBV6-2 or TRBV6-3 and J is TRBJ2-7; D tentatively reads TRBD1 or TRBD2 (5 bases each). With 8 bases removed from V and 2 bases from J, the gap between germline ends came to 19 bases. This CDR3 has 15 residues. Looked up from germline, CDR1 is MNHEY and CDR2 is SVGEGT. CDR3 sequence (DNA): TGTGCCAGCTCCTACCGGGACCCAGGACCCTACGAGCAGTACTTC. Its protein product is CASSYRDPGPYEQYF.

This clonotype appeared many times. V usage is TRBV6-2 or TRBV6-3 and J usage is TRBJ2-7; TRBD1 matches at 8 bases. The CDR3 is 14 amino acids. V gave up 5 bases and J gave up 6 bases; unmatched junction bases: 9. CDR1 MNHEY and CDR2 SVGEGT come from the germline V gene. CDR3 nucleotides: TGTGCCAGCAGTCCCCAGGGACAGGCGGGCGAGCAGTACTTC. Translating it yields CASSPQGQAGEQYF.

The gene calls are TRBV7-9 and TRBJ1-2; no clear D. Germline V gives CDR1 SEHNR, CDR2 FQNEAQ (reference sequence). This CDR3 region has 15 residues. V was trimmed by 2 bases and J by 4 bases, leaving 14 bases between them. The CDR3 DNA sequence: TGTGCCAGCAGCTTATTAGGTGGAGATAGCTATGGCTACACCTTC. It yields the protein CASSLLGGDSYGYTF.

This clonotype was seen a handful of times. J is TRBJ1-6 and V is TRBV20-1; possibly TRBD1 for D (5 bases). Deletions cut 5 bases from V and 8 bases from J, with 13 bases between. CDR3 length: 13 amino acids. Germline V gene sequence: CDR1 DFQATT, CDR2 SNEGSKA (reference sequence). CDR3: CSADWVGDSPLHF. The CDR3 nucleotides are TGCAGTGCTGACTGGGTGGGGGATTCACCCCTCCACTTT.

This chain links TRBV5-4 with TRBJ2-5; a possible D gene is TRBD2 (7 bases). V gave up 1 base and J gave up 7 bases, with 17 bases separating them. CDR1 SGHNT and CDR2 YYREEE come from the germline V gene (reference sequence). This CDR3 comprises 15 residues. CDR3 bases: TGTGCCAGCAGCTTGCCGGGGGGCGTTTGGGGGACCCAGTACTTC. Translating it yields CASSLPGGVWGTQYF.